This T cell receptor beta chain is from a study of blood T cell repertoires in COVID-19 (dated by TCRdb to about 2020). In the study overall: Samples from collaborators originated in the United States, Italy and Spain and spanned both the acute and convalescent phases of COVID-19. The sample metadata nearly always contained a de-identified subject ID, COVID-19 status, age in years and sex. The material from the prospective study consisted of cDNA or gDNA derived from T cells, B-cell-depleted T cells, or PBMCs. Deeply sampled blood TCRbeta repertoires from subjects exposed to, actively infected with, or recovered from COVID-19 were included in the dataset. Samples came from the ongoing ImmuneRACE study (first 160 participants) plus 1,254 subjects from 6 global collaborators. A freely available public database, intended as a resource for researchers studying the immune response to SARS-CoV-2, is where the repertoires were released. HLA class I and class II types, where available, came from metadata supplied by the sample provider rather than from assay-based typing. What the research found in general, with its limitations: The quantity of clinical and demographic metadata differed by source and by participant and was supplied without curation.

TCRbeta CDR3 regions were amplified from genomic DNA by means of the immunoSEQ Assay, a bias-controlled multiplex PCR. The authors' pipeline ran thus. Nucleated cell counts per sample were estimated from amplification of reference gene primers within the assay. To quantify the absolute abundance of each unique TCRbeta CDR3 rearrangement, sequence reads were collapsed and filtered. For each sample, productive Simpson clonality was calculated by taking the square root of Simpson's diversity index across productive rearrangements. TCRdb obtained this table from immuneACCESS and retained in-frame rearrangements with V and J assigned. These tables miss some clones; where compared with another copy, unresolved V genes account for less than half of the shortfall, and the remainder is unexplained. Clonal size and the V and J genes are those of that table, whereas D and trimming came from the DNA. In all, the sample holds some 230,000 clones, and 80% to 85% of those were seen once. The top ten constitute 2% to 2.5% of the sample.

The CDR3 holds 13 amino acids from the cysteine to the phenylalanine. The CDR3 DNA has 39 bases and is translated from base 1. CDR1 and CDR2, per the germline V gene, are SGHAT and FQNNGV. The collaborating institutions used their own protocols to collect whole blood in K2EDTA tubes. For TCRbeta analysis, collaborators shipped samples in one of three forms: frozen whole blood, isolated PBMCs, or DNA extracted from either of those sample types. As concerns this clone: The antigen it binds to is not known. At one end, the junction sequence differs from germline, possibly due to a read error.

Recombination linked TRBV11-2 to TRBJ2-3; the junction holds 8 bases that match TRBD2. This TCR derives from a woman in her sixties or seventies with acute or convalescent COVID-19. Input material: peripheral blood. The sequence in DNA is TGTGCCAGCAGCTTAATCTCGGGGGGGTCCGTTGGTTTT. Its amino acids are CASSLISGGSVGF.